One sample yielded the 24 T cell receptor beta chains listed below, sequenced in a study of blood T cell repertoires in COVID-19. The assay was immunoSEQ multiplex PCR, and TCRdb's table has in-frame clones only and misses some. Of about 290,000 clones listed, more than 80% are singletons. Sequencing used peripheral blood. Receptors originate from a woman aged 25-40 years with active or convalescent COVID-19.

This clone has just a few counts. The V and J genes are TRBV25-1 and TRBJ2-1; possible D gene TRBD1, 5 bases. The germline gives CDR1 MGHDK, CDR2 SYGVNS. The CDR3 sequence is 14 residues long. Trimming left V 5 bases short and J 6 bases short, with 14 bases between. CDR3 sequence reads: CASSPDTWGNEQFF. As DNA, the CDR3 is TGTGCCAGCAGTCCGGACACTTGGGGCAATGAGCAGTTCTTC.

The table lists this clone with a count of one. Here the CDR3 DNA reads TGTGCCAGCAGAGGAAGGCGGTACACCGGGGAGCTGTTTTTT. It is translated as CASRGRRYTGELFF. The rearrangement uses TRBV28 and TRBJ2-2; D is unclear. The CDR3 extends over 14 amino acids. Germline assignment: CDR1 MDHEN and CDR2 SYDVKM. V gave up 6 bases and J gave up 3 bases, with 11 bases separating them.

The chain couples TRBV2 to TRBJ1-4; D possibly corresponds to TRBD1 (5 bases). CDR1 is SNHLY and CDR2 is FYNNEI in the germline V gene. This CDR3 comprises 15 residues. V lost 3 bases and J 0 bases, leaving 8 bases between the germline ends. CDR3: CASSDRGATNEKLFF. The CDR3 bases are TGTGCCAGCAGTGATCGGGGGGCAACTAATGAAAAACTGTTTTTT.

The gene calls are TRBV7-8 and TRBJ1-2; the D is unclear. The V and J ends lost 1 base and 2 bases respectively, with 20 bases between them. This CDR3 contains 18 residues. Germline CDR1 is SGHVS and CDR2 is FQNEAQ. CDR3 sequence (DNA): TGTGCCAGCAGCTTAGGGGAACTTATAAGGAGGGAAAACTATGGCTACACCTTC. It is translated as CASSLGELIRRENYGYTF.

This sequence joins TRBV4-2 and TRBJ1-6; D perhaps matches TRBD1 (6 bases). This CDR3 has 13 residues. The ends were cut back, 4 bases at V and 9 bases at J, with 10 bases in the middle. From germline, CDR1 is LGHNA and CDR2 YNFKEQ. Here the CDR3 DNA reads TGTGCCAGCAGCCCCGGGGGGCGTTCACCCCTCCACTTT. It codes for CASSPGGRSPLHF.

J is TRBJ1-6 and V is TRBV6-6, with 7 positions matching TRBD1. This CDR3 has 13 amino acids. The J segment lost 11 bases and the V segment lost 5 bases, leaving 6 bases of the junction unmatched. CDR1 is MNHNY and CDR2 is SVGAGI in the germline V gene (reference sequence). CDR3 sequence reads: CASSPTGIPPLHF. CDR3 DNA: TGTGCCAGCAGTCCGACAGGGATCCCACCCCTCCACTTT.

V is TRBV7-9 and J is TRBJ1-6, with no clear D. CDR3 length equals 14 residues. The germline CDR1 and CDR2 sequences are SEHNR and FQNEAQ (reference sequence). Trimming shortened V by 5 bases and J by 10 bases, and 15 bases separated the two germline ends. The CDR3 here is CASSPVEGASPLHF. The CDR3 DNA sequence: TGTGCCAGCAGCCCCGTAGAAGGAGCATCACCCCTCCACTTT.

This sequence joins TRBV3-1 (or the pseudogene TRBV3-2) and TRBJ1-1; 7 bases line up with TRBD1. CDR1 is LGHDT and CDR2 is YNNKEL in the germline V gene (reference sequence). Trimming at V came to 3 bases and at J to 1 base, leaving 2 bases not matched to a gene. The CDR3 has 14 residues. The CDR3 here is CASSHGQANTEAFF. The CDR3 DNA reads TGTGCCAGCAGCCACGGACAGGCGAACACTGAAGCTTTCTTT.

The rearrangement links TRBV7-2 to TRBJ2-5, with D possibly TRBD2 on 6 matching bases. Germline V gene sequence: CDR1 SGHTA, CDR2 FQGNSA. This CDR3 is 14 amino acids long. The V gene lost 4 bases and the J gene lost 5 bases, with 14 bases spanning the gap. CDR3 protein: CASSSPGVRETQYF. CDR3 bases: TGTGCCAGCAGCTCCCCGGGGGTGCGGGAGACCCAGTACTTC.

The CDR3 DNA reads TGCGCCAGCAGCCAAGAAGGGGGAGGGACCGGGGAGCTGTTTTTT. It yields the protein CASSQEGGGTGELFF. This chain uses TRBV4-1 with TRBJ2-2, with D possibly being TRBD2 (7 bases). Deletions cut 0 bases from V and 5 bases from J, with 10 bases between. Per germline, CDR1 MGHRA and CDR2 YSYEKL. The CDR3 is made up of 15 amino acids.

The rearrangement joins TRBV3-1 (or the pseudogene TRBV3-2) to TRBJ1-6, with 8 nucleotides matching TRBD1. CDR3 length: 18 residues. The germline gives CDR1 LGHDT, CDR2 YNNKEL (reference sequence). V lost 4 bases and J lost 5; bases outside the gene matches: 13. As DNA, the CDR3 is TGTGCCAGCAGCCTCCTGACAGGGGTTTTTTCTGATAATTCACCCCTCCACTTT. Encoded protein: CASSLLTGVFSDNSPLHF.

This sequence joins TRBV28 and TRBJ1-2; D is unclear. This CDR3 spans 14 amino acids. V was trimmed by 1 base and J by 3 bases, leaving 9 bases between them. CDR1 is MDHEN, CDR2 SYDVKM, per germline. The CDR3 loop reads CASSLSPEDYGYTF. The CDR3 DNA is TGTGCCAGCAGTTTATCACCAGAGGACTATGGCTACACCTTC.

The chain is built from TRBV7-2 and TRBJ2-7; the D is unclear. V shed 0 bases and J shed 4 bases, with 4 bases lying between them. Per the germline V gene, CDR1 is SGHTA and CDR2 is FQGNSA. CDR3 size: 12 residues. This CDR3 reads CASSLAEYEQYF. The CDR3 DNA sequence: TGTGCCAGCAGCTTAGCGGAGTACGAGCAGTACTTC.

The V call is TRBV29-1, the J call TRBJ2-7; tentatively, D is TRBD2 (5 bases). CDR3 length: 11 residues. V gave up 4 bases and J gave up 9 bases, with 13 bases separating them. Per germline, CDR1 SQVTM and CDR2 ANQGSEA. CDR3 region: CSVADRGRQYF. CDR3 DNA sequence: TGCAGCGTTGCGGATCGGGGTAGGCAGTACTTC.

In this sample, this clone turned up a few times. The chain recombines TRBV5-4 with TRBJ2-7, with 9 bases fitting TRBD1. Germline V CDR1 and CDR2: SGHNT, YYREEE (reference sequence). Trimming at V came to 4 bases and at J to 0 bases, leaving 5 bases not matched to a gene. The CDR3 loop spans 15 amino acids. The CDR3 loop reads CASSHRGLVSYEQYF. In DNA, the CDR3 is TGTGCCAGCAGCCACAGGGGGCTGGTCTCCTACGAGCAGTACTTC. Supplemented by reference TRBV5-4 and TRBJ2-7, the full variable domain reads ETGVTQSPTHLIKTRGQQVTLRCSSQSGHNTVSWYQQALGQGPQFIFQYYREEENGRGNFPPRFSGLQFPNYSSELNVNALELDDSALYLCASSHRGLVSYEQYFGPGTRLTVT.

The chain links TRBV5-8 to TRBJ2-7; D remains ambiguous. V was cut by 2 bases and J by 3 bases, with 3 bases left in between. Germline values: CDR1 SGHTS, CDR2 YDEGEE. The CDR3 covers 11 residues. DNA of the CDR3: TGTGCCAGCAGCTTCTACTACGAGCAGTACTTC. Its protein is CASSFYYEQYF.

The CDR3 loop reads CASSFRGASIKETQYF. The CDR3, as DNA: TGTGCCAGCAGTTTCAGGGGGGCTAGCATTAAAGAGACCCAGTACTTC. The chain uses TRBV6-6 and TRBJ2-5; maybe TRBD1 (7 bases). CDR3 length: 16 residues. V was pared by 4 bases and J by 3 bases, with 18 bases between. The germline CDR1 and CDR2 sequences are MNHNY and SVGAGI (reference sequence).

CDR3 sequence: CASSRQDRPNTGELFF. In DNA, the CDR3 is TGTGCCAGCAGCCGCCAGGACAGACCGAACACCGGGGAGCTGTTTTTT. The chain is built from TRBV28 and TRBJ2-2, with D maybe TRBD1 (6 bases). The CDR3 contains 16 residues. V was cut by 6 bases and J by 0 bases, with 14 bases left in between. From germline, CDR1 is MDHEN and CDR2 SYDVKM.

This clone was found once. The genes are TRBV4-3 and TRBJ1-4, with D unclear. The germline V gene has CDR1 LGHNA and CDR2 YSLEER. V was trimmed by 5 bases and J by 5 bases, leaving 21 bases between them. The CDR3 covers 17 residues. CDR3 region: CASSSQLPGIWNEKLFF. The DNA of the CDR3 is TGCGCCAGCAGCTCCCAACTGCCGGGGATTTGGAATGAAAAACTGTTTTTT.

This chain connects TRBV24-1 to TRBJ2-2; the D gene is possibly TRBD2 (5 bases). Germline CDR1 is KGHDR and CDR2 is SFDVKD. The CDR3 has 14 amino acids. Trimming left V 9 bases short and J 2 bases short, with 12 bases between. The chain's CDR3 is CATYEGSNTGELFF. The DNA for the CDR3 is TGTGCCACCTACGAGGGCTCAAACACCGGGGAGCTGTTTTTT.

The sample holds one count of this clone. This chain links TRBV9 with TRBJ2-1; the D gene is possibly TRBD2 (5 bases). Germline V lookup: CDR1 SGDLS, CDR2 YYNGEE. This CDR3 region has 14 residues. The V end was cut by 0 bases, the J end by 6 bases, with 10 bases between. The CDR3 sequence is CASSVATEGNEQFF. Written as DNA, the CDR3 is TGTGCCAGCAGCGTAGCTACAGAGGGCAATGAGCAGTTCTTC.

CDR3 DNA: TGCGCCAGCAGCTTTTACAGGATGAGGACTGAAGCTTTCTTT. It specifies CASSFYRMRTEAFF. The V gene is TRBV5-1, the J gene TRBJ1-1; D is perhaps TRBD1 (5 bases). Trimming left V 2 bases short and J 5 bases short, with 13 bases between. This CDR3 has 14 residues. Per germline, CDR1 SGHRS and CDR2 YFSETQ.

V and J are TRBV6-2 or TRBV6-3 and TRBJ1-1; D gene ambiguous. Per the germline V gene, CDR1 is MNHEY and CDR2 is SVGEGT. Deletions cut 6 bases from V and 5 bases from J, with 16 bases between. The CDR3 has 14 residues. CDR3 residues: CASSIDGVGTEAFF. The CDR3 DNA reads as TGTGCCAGCAGCATAGACGGGGTAGGTACTGAAGCTTTCTTT.

This clone came up a few times. V gene TRBV5-1 combines with J gene TRBJ2-3; 9 nucleotides line up with TRBD1. This CDR3 contains 17 residues. The germline V gene has CDR1 SGHRS and CDR2 YFSETQ. Germline trimming cut 2 bases from V and 2 bases from J; bases unmatched to any gene: 9. This CDR3 reads CASSFTAGTGYTDTQYF. The CDR3 bases are TGCGCCAGCAGCTTCACAGCCGGGACAGGGTACACAGATACGCAGTATTTT. Full variable domain (rest looked up from reference TRBV5-1 and TRBJ2-3): KAGVTQTPRYLIKTRGQQVTLSCSPISGHRSVSWYQQTPGQGLQFLFEYFSETQRNKGNFPGRFSGRQFSNSRSEMNVSTLELGDSALYLCASSFTAGTGYTDTQYFGPGTRLTVL.